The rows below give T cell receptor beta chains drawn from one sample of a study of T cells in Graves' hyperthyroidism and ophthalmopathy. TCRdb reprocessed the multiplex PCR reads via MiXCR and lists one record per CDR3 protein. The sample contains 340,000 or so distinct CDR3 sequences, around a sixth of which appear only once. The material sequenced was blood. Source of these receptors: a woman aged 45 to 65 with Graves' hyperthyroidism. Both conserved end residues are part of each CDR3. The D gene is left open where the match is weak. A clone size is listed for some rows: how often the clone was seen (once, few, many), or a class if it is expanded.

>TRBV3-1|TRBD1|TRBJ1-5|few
CASSQGYGDSYQPQHF
TGTGCCAGCAGCCAAGGGTATGGGGACAGCTATCAGCCCCAGCATTTT
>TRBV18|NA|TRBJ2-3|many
CASSPDWGGTDTQYF
TGTGCCAGCTCACCAGACTGGGGGGGCACAGATACGCAGTATTTT
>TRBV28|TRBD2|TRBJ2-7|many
CASSGTSGRTFYEQYF
TGTGCCAGCAGCGGGACTAGCGGGAGAACCTTCTACGAGCAGTACTTC
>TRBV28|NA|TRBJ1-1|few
CASSLARIEAFF
TGTGCCAGCAGTTTAGCTCGGATTGAAGCTTTCTTT
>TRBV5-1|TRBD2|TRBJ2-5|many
CASTTGGGQETQYF
TGCGCCAGCACCACTGGGGGGGGACAAGAGACCCAGTACTTC
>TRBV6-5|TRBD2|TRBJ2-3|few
CASSYSVPGTSGTDTQYF
TGTGCCAGCAGTTACTCGGTCCCCGGGACTAGCGGGACAGATACGCAGTATTTT
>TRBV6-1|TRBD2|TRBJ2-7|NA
CASSKTSGAISYEQYF
TGTGCCAGCAGCAAGACTAGCGGGGCTATCTCCTACGAGCAGTACTTC
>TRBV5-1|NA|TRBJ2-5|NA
CAGSLGPWAGETQYF
TGCGCCGGCAGCTTGGGACCCTGGGCTGGAGAGACCCAGTACTTC
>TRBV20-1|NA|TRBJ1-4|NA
CSARGPGADEKLFF
TGCAGTGCTAGAGGGCCGGGGGCAGATGAAAAACTGTTTTTT
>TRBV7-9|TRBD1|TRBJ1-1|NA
CASSAPGTGNTEAFF
TGTGCCAGCAGCGCGCCCGGGACAGGGAACACTGAAGCTTTCTTT
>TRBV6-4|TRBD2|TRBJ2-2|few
CASSDGGTSPTGELFF
TGTGCCAGCAGTGACGGGGGGACTAGTCCCACCGGGGAGCTGTTTTTT
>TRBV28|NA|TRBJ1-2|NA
CASSALEGEINNYGYTF
TGTGCCAGCAGTGCGCTAGAGGGAGAAATCAACAACTATGGCTACACCTTC
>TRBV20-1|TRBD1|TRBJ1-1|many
CSARVQGPEAFF
TGCAGTGCTAGAGTACAGGGGCCTGAAGCTTTCTTT
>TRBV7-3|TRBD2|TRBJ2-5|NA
CASSLDASSGQETQYF
TGTGCCAGCAGCTTAGATGCCTCTAGCGGACAAGAGACCCAGTACTTC
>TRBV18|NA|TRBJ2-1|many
CASSPEDSRYEQFF
TGTGCCAGCTCACCTGAAGACAGTCGATATGAGCAGTTCTTC
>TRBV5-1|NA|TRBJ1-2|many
CASRVRPGTNDGYTF
TGCGCCAGCAGAGTGAGGCCCGGGACAAACGACGGCTACACCTTC
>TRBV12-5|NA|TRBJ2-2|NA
CASGSLDPFTGELFF
TGTGCTAGTGGTTCCTTGGACCCATTCACCGGGGAGCTGTTTTTT
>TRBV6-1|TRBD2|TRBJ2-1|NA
CASRKREAYNEQFF
TGTGCCAGCCGGAAGCGGGAGGCATACAATGAGCAGTTCTTC
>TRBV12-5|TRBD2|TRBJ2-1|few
CASGLLAGEQFF
TGTGCTAGTGGTTTGTTAGCGGGTGAGCAGTTCTTC
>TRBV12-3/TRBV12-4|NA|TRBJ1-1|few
CASSLPPGMNTEAFF
TGTGCCAGCAGTCTCCCCCCCGGTATGAACACTGAAGCTTTCTTT
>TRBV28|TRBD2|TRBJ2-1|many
CASSLSLAGGQGHNEQFF
TGTGCCAGCAGTTTAAGTCTAGCGGGAGGTCAGGGCCACAATGAGCAGTTCTTC
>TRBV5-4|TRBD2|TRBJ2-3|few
CASSSGLAGGSDTQYF
TGTGCCAGCAGCTCCGGACTAGCGGGGGGCTCAGATACGCAGTATTTT
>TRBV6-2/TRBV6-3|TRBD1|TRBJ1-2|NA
CASSPRTGYYGYTF
TGTGCCAGCAGTCCGCGGACAGGGTACTATGGCTACACCTTC
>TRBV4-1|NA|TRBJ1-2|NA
CASSQDPRLDGRNYGYTF
TGCGCCAGCAGCCAAGATCCTCGGTTGGACGGACGAAACTATGGCTACACCTTC
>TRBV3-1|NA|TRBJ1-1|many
CASSQEGAREAFF
TGTGCCAGCAGCCAAGAAGGGGCTCGCGAAGCTTTCTTT
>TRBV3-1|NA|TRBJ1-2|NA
CASSRRDPANYGYTF
TGTGCCAGCAGCCGTCGGGACCCAGCTAACTATGGCTACACCTTC
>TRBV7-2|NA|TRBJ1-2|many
CASSLNVQVSYYYGYTF
TGTGCCAGCAGCTTAAATGTTCAGGTCTCCTACTACTATGGCTACACCTTC